A single sample gave rise to the 5 T cell receptor beta chains below, sequenced in a study of blood T cell repertoires in COVID-19. Generated by immunoSEQ multiplex PCR, the TCRdb table keeps only in-frame clones and is missing some. The data show tens of thousands of clones, 87% seen once. Sequenced input: peripheral blood. The receptors were gathered from a woman aged 80 or over in a cohort sampled during active or convalescent COVID-19.

V usage is TRBV4-1 and J usage is TRBJ1-2; no firm D call. Germline V gene lookup returns CDR1 MGHRA and CDR2 YSYEKL. This CDR3 comprises 13 residues. V lost 3 bases, J lost 8 bases, and 13 bases lay in between. The chain's CDR3 is CASSQRPGGGYTF. Here the CDR3 DNA reads TGCGCCAGCAGCCAGCGTCCGGGAGGCGGCTACACCTTC.

DNA for the CDR3: TGTGCCAGCAGCGGGACAGATAGCTCCTACAATGAGCAGTTCTTC. Translated, it gives CASSGTDSSYNEQFF. The gene calls are TRBV2 and TRBJ2-1; 7 bases map to TRBD1. Germline CDR1 reads SNHLY; CDR2 reads FYNNEI. Losses at the gene ends were 6 bases for V and 0 bases for J; bases not matched to a gene: 5. This CDR3 has 15 amino acids.

The chain couples TRBV15 to TRBJ2-1, with a tentative D call TRBD1 (5 bases). V lost 3 bases and J 0 bases, leaving 12 bases between the germline ends. CDR3 length equals 16 residues. Germline V gene sequence: CDR1 LNHNV, CDR2 YYDKDF (reference sequence). The CDR3 loop is CATSRATRVSYNEQFF. The CDR3 DNA follows: TGTGCCACCAGCAGGGCGACCAGGGTCTCCTACAATGAGCAGTTCTTC.

A remark on this clone: The junction does not match germline at one end; this may be a read error. This chain connects TRBV7-2 to TRBJ2-7; 7 bases align to TRBD2. Germline loops: CDR1 SGHTA, CDR2 FQGNSA. The CDR3 has 14 residues. As DNA, the CDR3 is TGTGCCAGCAGCTTAGAAGGGGAGGGGCCCTCCCTCAACTTC. Protein sequence: CASSLEGEGPSLNF.

V usage is TRBV6-5 and J usage is TRBJ1-1; tentative D call: TRBD1 (5 bases). The V end was cut by 11 bases, the J end by 4 bases, with 17 bases between. The CDR3 loop spans 13 amino acids. Germline V gene lookup returns CDR1 MNHEY and CDR2 SVGAGI. The CDR3: CACTGGGGTEAFF. The CDR3 DNA reads as TGTGCCTGCACTGGGGGGGGTGGCACTGAAGCTTTCTTT.